A selection of T cell receptor beta chains follows, all from one sample in a study of blood T cell repertoires in COVID-19. The protocol was immunoSEQ multiplex PCR, while the TCRdb copy is restricted to in-frame clones and leaves out a portion. Of fewer than 300,000 clones in the sample, 80% to 95% are singletons; the top ten hold 0.9% to 1.2%. Sequencing input: PBMCs or T cells enriched from blood (not recorded which). These receptors originate from a woman aged 25 to 39 who had recovered from COVID-19. CDR3s include the opening cysteine and the closing phenylalanine or tryptophan. The D gene is left open where the match is weak. A clone size is listed for some rows: how often the clone was seen (once, few, many), or a class if it is expanded.

>TRBJ2-4|TRBV6-2/TRBV6-3|.|.
TGTGCCAGCAGTTACTTCTCCGAGGATCCAAAAAACATTCAGTACTTC
CASSYFSEDPKNIQYF
>TRBJ2-7|TRBV24-1|once|.
TGTGCCACCAGTGACCCCAGGGGCGAGCAGTACTTC
CATSDPRGEQYF
>TRBJ2-2|TRBV28|.|TRBD1
TGTGCCAGCAGTTCGGGACAGGGGGGCGGGGAGCTGTTTTTT
CASSSGQGGGELFF
>TRBJ2-7|TRBV20-1|.|.
TGCAGTGCCGCGTTTATCTACGAGCAGTACTTC
CSAAFIYEQYF
>TRBJ2-3|TRBV4-2|.|.
TGTGCCAGCAGTACGGCCTCTAGCGGCACAGATACGCAGTATTTT
CASSTASSGTDTQYF
>TRBJ2-3|TRBV19|.|TRBD2
TGTGCCAGCCCCAAAAGGGGCCGAACTAGCGGGGGGCCCACAGATACGCAGTATTTT
CASPKRGRTSGGPTDTQYF
>TRBJ2-5|TRBV5-6|.|.
TGTGCCAGCAGCTCGCCTAGTAGCGGTCAAGAGACCCAGTACTTC
CASSSPSSGQETQYF
>TRBJ1-6|TRBV19|.|TRBD1
TGTGCCAGCAGCGGACAGGCCATTAATTCACCCCTCCACTTT
CASSGQAINSPLHF
>TRBJ2-5|TRBV18|.|.
TGTGCCAGCTCACGCAGATTACAAGAGACCCAGTACTTC
CASSRRLQETQYF
>TRBJ2-1|TRBV28|.|.
TGTGCCAGCAGTTCAGGGGCAAGCTACAATGAGCAGTTCTTC
CASSSGASYNEQFF
>TRBJ1-4|TRBV4-1|.|.
TGCGCCAGCAGCCAAGTTGGGGGGGTTAATGAAAAACTGTTTTTT
CASSQVGGVNEKLFF
>TRBJ2-1|TRBV19|once|.
TGTGCCAGTAGTAGGATACAGGGTCGGTCCTACAATGAGCAGTTCTTC
CASSRIQGRSYNEQFF
>TRBJ1-2|TRBV28|.|TRBD1
TGTGCCAGCAGTCCCCGGGACAGGTCCTTCTATGGCTACACCTTC
CASSPRDRSFYGYTF
>TRBJ2-5|TRBV7-2|.|TRBD2
TGTGCCAGCTCGCTAGCGGGAGTGCGTGAGACCCAGTACTTC
CASSLAGVRETQYF
>TRBJ2-1|TRBV5-6|.|.
TGTGCCAGCAGCCGGCGGGTGTACAATGAGCAGTTCTTC
CASSRRVYNEQFF
>TRBJ2-7|TRBV18|.|TRBD1
TGTGCCAGCTCACCACAATCGACAGGGGAAATTAACGAGCAGTACTTC
CASSPQSTGEINEQYF
>TRBJ1-4|TRBV30|.|.
TGTGCCTGGAGTCCCGAGGTCAGGGGTGGCGAAAAACTGTTTTTT
CAWSPEVRGGEKLFF
>TRBJ2-1|TRBV5-4|.|TRBD2
TGTGCCAGCAGCTTACTAGCGGCCTCGTGGAATGAGCAGTTCTTC
CASSLLAASWNEQFF
>TRBJ1-1|TRBV6-2/TRBV6-3|.|TRBD1
TGTGCCAGCAGCCTGATACCGGGACAGGGCGGGGAAGTAAGAGCTTTCTTT
CASSLIPGQGGEVRAFF
>TRBJ1-2|TRBV14|.|.
TGTGCCAGCAGCCAAGAAGGCAGGGCTATCTTCTATGGCTACACCTTC
CASSQEGRAIFYGYTF
>TRBJ1-2|TRBV6-5|.|.
TGTGCCAGCAGTTACTCTGACTCGGGCTATGGCTACACCTTC
CASSYSDSGYGYTF
>TRBJ2-1|TRBV11-3|.|.
TGTGCCAGCAGCTTAGGTCGGGGAGGCCGCCAACACAATGAGCAGTTCTTC
CASSLGRGGRQHNEQFF
>TRBJ1-1|TRBV14|.|.
TGTGCCAGCAGCCCGCAAGGTATGGGCCGCACTGAAGCTTTCTTT
CASSPQGMGRTEAFF
>TRBJ2-2|TRBV6-2/TRBV6-3|.|.
TGTGCCAGCAGCGTACAGGCCTACACCGGGGAGCTGTTTTTT
CASSVQAYTGELFF
>TRBJ2-1|TRBV5-4|.|.
TGTGCCAGCAGCTTCCGGGACAATGAGCAGTTCTTC
CASSFRDNEQFF
>TRBJ1-1|TRBV3-1/TRBV3-2|.|TRBD1
TGTGCCAGCAGCCCCCGACCTACAGGGGCTGAAGCTTTCTTT
CASSPRPTGAEAFF
>TRBJ2-1|TRBV12-3/TRBV12-4|.|.
TGTGCCCTATCGGCCGGGAGTAAGCAGTTCTTC
CALSAGSKQFF